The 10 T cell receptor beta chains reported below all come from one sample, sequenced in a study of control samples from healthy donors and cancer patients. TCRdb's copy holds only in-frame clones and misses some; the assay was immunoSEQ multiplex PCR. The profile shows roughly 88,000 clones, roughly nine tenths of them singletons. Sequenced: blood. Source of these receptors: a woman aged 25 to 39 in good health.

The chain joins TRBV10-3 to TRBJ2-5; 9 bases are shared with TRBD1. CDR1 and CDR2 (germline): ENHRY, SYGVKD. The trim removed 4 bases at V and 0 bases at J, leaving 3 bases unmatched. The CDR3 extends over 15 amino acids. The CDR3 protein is CAISGTGANQETQYF. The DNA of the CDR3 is TGTGCCATCAGTGGGACAGGGGCAAACCAAGAGACCCAGTACTTC.

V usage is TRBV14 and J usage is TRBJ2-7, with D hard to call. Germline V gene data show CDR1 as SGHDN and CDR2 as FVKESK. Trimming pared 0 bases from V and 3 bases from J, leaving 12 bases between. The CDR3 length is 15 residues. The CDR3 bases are TGTGCCAGCAGCCAAGATAGAAACAGATACTACGAGCAGTACTTC. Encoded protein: CASSQDRNRYYEQYF.

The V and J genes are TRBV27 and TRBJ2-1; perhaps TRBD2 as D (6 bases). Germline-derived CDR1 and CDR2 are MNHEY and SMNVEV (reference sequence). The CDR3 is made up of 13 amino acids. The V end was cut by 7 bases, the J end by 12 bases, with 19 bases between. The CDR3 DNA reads TGTGCCAGCAAAGGGACTCCCCGGGGTGGGCAGTTCTTC. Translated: CASKGTPRGGQFF.

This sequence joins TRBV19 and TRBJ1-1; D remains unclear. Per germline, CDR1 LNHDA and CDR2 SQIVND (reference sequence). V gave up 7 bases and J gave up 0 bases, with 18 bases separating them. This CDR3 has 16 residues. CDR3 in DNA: TGTGCCAGTATGGGTCCCAGCCTTCCCATGAACACTGAAGCTTTCTTT. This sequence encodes CASMGPSLPMNTEAFF.

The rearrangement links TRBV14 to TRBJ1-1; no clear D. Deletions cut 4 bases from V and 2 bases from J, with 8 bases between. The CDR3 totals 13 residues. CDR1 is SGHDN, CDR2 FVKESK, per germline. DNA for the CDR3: TGTGCCAGCAGCCCCCAGGTAAACACTGAAGCTTTCTTT. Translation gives CASSPQVNTEAFF.

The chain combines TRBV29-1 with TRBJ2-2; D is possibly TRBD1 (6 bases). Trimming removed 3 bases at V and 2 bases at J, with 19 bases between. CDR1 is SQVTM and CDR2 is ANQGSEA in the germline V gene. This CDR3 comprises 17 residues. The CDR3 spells CSVEWDTAITNTGELFF. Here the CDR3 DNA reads TGCAGCGTTGAGTGGGACACCGCTATTACTAACACCGGGGAGCTGTTTTTT.

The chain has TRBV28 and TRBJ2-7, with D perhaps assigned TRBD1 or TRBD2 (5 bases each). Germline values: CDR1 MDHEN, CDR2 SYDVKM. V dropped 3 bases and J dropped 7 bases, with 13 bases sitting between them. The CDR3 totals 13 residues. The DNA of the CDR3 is TGTGCCAGCAGTTTCGGGGCGGAGTCGGAGCAGTACTTC. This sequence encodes CASSFGAESEQYF.

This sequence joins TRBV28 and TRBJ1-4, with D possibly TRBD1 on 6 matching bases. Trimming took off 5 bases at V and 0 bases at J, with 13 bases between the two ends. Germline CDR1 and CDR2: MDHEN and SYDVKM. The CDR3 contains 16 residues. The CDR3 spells CASSLAGHATNEKLFF. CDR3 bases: TGTGCCAGCAGTCTGGCGGGACACGCAACTAATGAAAAACTGTTTTTT.

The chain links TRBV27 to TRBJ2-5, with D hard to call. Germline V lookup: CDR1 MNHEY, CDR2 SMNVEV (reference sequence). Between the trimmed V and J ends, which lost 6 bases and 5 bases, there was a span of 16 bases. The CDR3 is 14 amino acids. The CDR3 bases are TGTGCCAGCAGGCTACTTAGTCAGTTGGAGACCCAGTACTTC. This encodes CASRLLSQLETQYF.

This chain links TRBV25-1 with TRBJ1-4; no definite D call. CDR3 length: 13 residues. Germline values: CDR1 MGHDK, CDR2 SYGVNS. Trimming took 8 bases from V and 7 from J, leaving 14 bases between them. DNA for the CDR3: TGTGCCAGCGGAGGGATGGCTAGTGAAAAACTGTTTTTT. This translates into CASGGMASEKLFF. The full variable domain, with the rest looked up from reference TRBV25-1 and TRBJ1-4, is EADIYQTPRYLVIGTGKKITLECSQTMGHDKMYWYQQDPGMELHLIHYSYGVNSTEKGDLSSESTVSRIRTEHFPLTLESARPSHTSQYLCASGGMASEKLFFGSGTQLSVL.